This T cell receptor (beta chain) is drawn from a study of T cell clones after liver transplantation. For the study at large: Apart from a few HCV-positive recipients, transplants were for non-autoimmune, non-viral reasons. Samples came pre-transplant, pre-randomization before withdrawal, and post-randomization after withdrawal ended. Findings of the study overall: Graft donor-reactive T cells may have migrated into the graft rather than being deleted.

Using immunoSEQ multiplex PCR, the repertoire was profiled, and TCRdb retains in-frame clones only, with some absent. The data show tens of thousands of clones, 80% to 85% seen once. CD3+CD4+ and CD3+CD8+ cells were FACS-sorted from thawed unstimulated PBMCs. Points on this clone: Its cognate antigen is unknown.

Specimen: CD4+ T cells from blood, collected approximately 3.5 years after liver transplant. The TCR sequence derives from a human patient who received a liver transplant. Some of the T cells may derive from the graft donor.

This CDR3 is CASSPRTGPNQPQHF. The CDR3 nucleotides are TGTGCCAGCAGCCCCAGGACAGGGCCGAATCAGCCCCAGCATTTT. The chain carries TRBV6-1 and TRBJ1-5; TRBD1 aligns across 8 bases. Trimming at V came to 6 bases and at J to 4 bases, leaving 8 bases not matched to a gene. The CDR3 is 15 amino acids. Germline V gene lookup returns CDR1 MNHNS and CDR2 SASEGT.